The rows below give T cell receptor beta chains drawn from one sample of a study of beta chain features in type 1 diabetes. Profiling relied on immunoSEQ multiplex PCR, and the TCRdb table lists in-frame clones only, not all of them. In the table there are about 220,000 clones, about a tenth of which are singletons. The sequenced material came from central memory CD4+ T cells from blood. The receptors were gathered from a man between 18 and 35 years old in good health. Both conserved end residues are part of each CDR3. Each record gives: J gene, D gene, clone size, V gene, CDR3 protein, CDR3 DNA. D genes are given only for firm matches. The size of a clone is reported for some rows only, either as once, few or many, or as a class for expanded clones.

>TRBJ2-5|.|.|TRBV9
CASSAGFETQYF
TGTGCCAGCAGCGCCGGATTTGAGACCCAGTACTTC
>TRBJ2-3|TRBD2|.|TRBV7-2
CASSLLVAGVTQYF
TGTGCCAGCAGCTTATTGGTAGCGGGCGTTACGCAGTATTTT
>TRBJ2-1|TRBD2|few|TRBV7-9
CASGTSGYNEQFF
TGTGCCAGCGGGACTAGCGGTTACAATGAGCAGTTCTTC
>TRBJ1-5|TRBD1|.|TRBV2
CASKSDRTGNQPQHF
TGTGCCAGCAAATCGGACAGGACGGGGAATCAGCCCCAGCATTTT
>TRBJ2-7|.|.|TRBV11-2
CASSQDRITYEQYF
TGTGCCAGCAGCCAGGATAGGATAACCTACGAGCAGTACTTC
>TRBJ2-4|TRBD2|few|TRBV5-1
CASSTGTSRGDIQYF
TGCGCCAGCAGCACCGGGACTAGCCGAGGCGACATTCAGTACTTC
>TRBJ1-2|.|.|TRBV4-2
CASSQDPHSGNYGYTF
TGTGCCAGCAGCCAAGATCCCCACAGTGGTAACTATGGCTACACCTTC
>TRBJ2-1|TRBD2|few|TRBV7-3
CASSADLAGGRNEQFF
TGTGCCAGCAGCGCCGATCTAGCGGGAGGGAGGAATGAGCAGTTCTTC
>TRBJ1-5|.|few|TRBV29-1
CSVALGNSNQPQHF
TGCAGCGTCGCCCTGGGCAATAGCAATCAGCCCCAGCATTTT
>TRBJ2-1|TRBD2|few|TRBV5-4
CASRLGLAGSNEQFF
TGCGCCAGCAGGCTCGGACTAGCGGGGAGCAATGAGCAGTTCTTC
>TRBJ2-5|.|few|TRBV7-2
CASSSGTLVLETQYF
TGTGCCAGCAGTTCCGGGACGCTGGTGCTGGAGACCCAGTACTTC
>TRBJ2-1|.|.|TRBV6-1
CATLLEGAYNEQFF
TGTGCCACCTTGCTAGAGGGGGCCTACAATGAGCAGTTCTTC
>TRBJ2-2|.|.|TRBV7-3
CASSLDGDNTGELFF
TGTGCCAGCAGCTTAGACGGGGATAACACCGGGGAGCTGTTTTTT
>TRBJ1-5|.|few|TRBV27
CATQRGAGQPQHF
TGTGCCACCCAGCGGGGGGCTGGTCAGCCCCAGCATTTT
>TRBJ2-3|TRBD2|.|TRBV5-1
CASSASGRAFTDTQYF
TGCGCCAGCAGCGCTAGCGGGAGGGCCTTCACAGATACGCAGTATTTT
>TRBJ1-2|.|.|TRBV30
CAWSREYYGYTF
TGTGCCTGGTCCAGGGAGTACTATGGCTACACCTTC